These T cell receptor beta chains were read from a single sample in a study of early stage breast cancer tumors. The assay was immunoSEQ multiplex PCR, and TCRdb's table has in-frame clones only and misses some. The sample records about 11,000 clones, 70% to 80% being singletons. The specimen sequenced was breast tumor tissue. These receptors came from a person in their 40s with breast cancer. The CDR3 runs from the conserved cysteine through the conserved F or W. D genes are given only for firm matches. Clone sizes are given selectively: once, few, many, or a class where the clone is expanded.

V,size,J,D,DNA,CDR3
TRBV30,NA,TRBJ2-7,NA,TGTGCCTGGATGAGGGCGGGATCCTCCTACGAGCAGTACTTC,CAWMRAGSSYEQYF
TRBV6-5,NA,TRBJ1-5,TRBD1,TGTGCCAGCATTTCGACAGGGGGCAATCAGCCCCAGCATTTT,CASISTGGNQPQHF
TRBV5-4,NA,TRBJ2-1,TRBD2,TGTGCCAGCAGCGCGTCTACTAGCGGGAGGCGGGATGAGCAGTTCTTC,CASSASTSGRRDEQFF
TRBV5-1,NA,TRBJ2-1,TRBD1,TGCGCCAGCAGCTTGGGGGACAGCTCCTACAATGAGCAGTTCTTC,CASSLGDSSYNEQFF
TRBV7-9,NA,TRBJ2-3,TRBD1,TGTGCCAGCAGCTCGGACAGGGGGACAGATACGCAGTATTTT,CASSSDRGTDTQYF
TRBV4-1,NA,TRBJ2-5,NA,TGCGCCAGCAGCCCTGGAGTTTTGGTCCTGGAGACCCAGTACTTC,CASSPGVLVLETQYF
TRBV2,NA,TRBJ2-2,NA,TGTGCCAGCAGTGATCGAGGGAGTGAGGTCACCGGGGAGCTGTTTTTT,CASSDRGSEVTGELFF
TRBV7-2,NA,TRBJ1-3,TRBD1,TGTGCCAGCAGCCCTAGGGGCCAGGGGGTTGTAGGAAACACCATATATTTT,CASSPRGQGVVGNTIYF
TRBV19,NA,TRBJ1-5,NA,TGTGCCAGTAGTATCGGAGACATCGGCCTTGGATATCAGCCCCAGCATTTT,CASSIGDIGLGYQPQHF
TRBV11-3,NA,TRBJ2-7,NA,TGTGCCAGCAGCTCCGGGCCGGGGAGGTGTCAGACCTACGAGCAGTACTTC,CASSSGPGRCQTYEQYF
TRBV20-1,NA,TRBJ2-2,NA,TGCAGTGCTAGACGCACCGGGGAGCTGTTTTTT,CSARRTGELFF
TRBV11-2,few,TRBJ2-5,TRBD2,TGTGCCAGCAGCCCGGGACTAGCGGGAGTGGGCCAAGAGACCCAGTACTTC,CASSPGLAGVGQETQYF
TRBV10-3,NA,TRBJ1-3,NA,TGTGCCATCAGTGGAGACCTCTCTGGAAACACCATATATTTT,CAISGDLSGNTIYF
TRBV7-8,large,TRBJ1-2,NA,TGTGCCAGCAGCTTAGGGGCCAGGGCGGACTATGGCTACACCTTC,CASSLGARADYGYTF
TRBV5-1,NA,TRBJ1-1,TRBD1,TGCGCCAGCAGCTCCAGGGGGGTGAACACTGAAGCTTTCTTT,CASSSRGVNTEAFF
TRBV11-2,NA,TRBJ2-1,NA,TGTGCCAGCAGGGGTTACAGCTTAAGCATCGAGGCATACAATGAGCAGTTCTTC,CASRGYSLSIEAYNEQFF
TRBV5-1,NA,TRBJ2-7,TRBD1,TGCGCCAGCAGCTTGTTGGACAGGGGAAGCTACGAGCAGTACTTC,CASSLLDRGSYEQYF
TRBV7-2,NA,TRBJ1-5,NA,TGTGCCAGCAGCTTAGATTTGGGGCAGCCCCAGCATTTT,CASSLDLGQPQHF
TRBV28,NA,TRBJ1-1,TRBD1,TGTGCCAGCAGTTTCCCCAGCTACCCAGACAGGGGGGCCACTGAAGCTTTCTTT,CASSFPSYPDRGATEAFF
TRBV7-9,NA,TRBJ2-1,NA,TGTGCCAGCAGCTCCGCCGTGGTAGCTGGTATGGGTGAGCAGTTCTTC,CASSSAVVAGMGEQFF
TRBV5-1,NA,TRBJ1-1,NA,TGCGCCAGCAGCTTGGAGGGTCGCAGGGACGAAGCTTTCTTT,CASSLEGRRDEAFF
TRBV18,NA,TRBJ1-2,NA,TGTGCCAGCTCACCAGGGGGCGAAGCCTATGGCTACACCTTC,CASSPGGEAYGYTF
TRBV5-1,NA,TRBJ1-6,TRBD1,TGCGCCAGCAGACAGGGGGCTGGGGATTCACCCCTCCACTTT,CASRQGAGDSPLHF
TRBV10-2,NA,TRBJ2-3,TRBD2,TGCGCCAGCAGAGCGGGGGTGGCTGTTAATACGCAGTATTTT,CASRAGVAVNTQYF
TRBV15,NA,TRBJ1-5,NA,TGTGCCACCAGCAGAGATCTTTTTTCTGTCCAGCCCCAGCATTTT,CATSRDLFSVQPQHF
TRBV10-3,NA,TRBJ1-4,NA,TGTGCCATCAGCCCGGACGGAGCAACTAATGAAAAACTGTTTTTT,CAISPDGATNEKLFF
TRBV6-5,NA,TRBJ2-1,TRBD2,TGTGCCAGCAGTTCATCCGGGACTAGCGATGAGCAGTTCTTC,CASSSSGTSDEQFF
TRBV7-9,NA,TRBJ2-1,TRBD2,TGTGCCAGCAGCTTAGCGAGGGGCGGGAGCTCCTACAATGAGCAGTTCTTC,CASSLARGGSSYNEQFF
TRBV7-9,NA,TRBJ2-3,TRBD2,TGTGCCAGCAGCGTTAGCGGGAGGCCCGGAGATACGCAGTATTTT,CASSVSGRPGDTQYF
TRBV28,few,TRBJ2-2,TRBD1,TGTGCCAGCAGTTTCACATACAGGGGGCTCGGGGAGCTGTTTTTT,CASSFTYRGLGELFF
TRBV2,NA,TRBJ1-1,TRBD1,TGTGCCAGCAGTGCGGACAGGGGAGAGGACACTGAAGCTTTCTTT,CASSADRGEDTEAFF
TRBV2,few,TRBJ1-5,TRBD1,TGTGCCAGCAGTTGGGACAGGGCTGAACAGCCCCAGCATTTT,CASSWDRAEQPQHF
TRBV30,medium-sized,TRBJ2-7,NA,TGTGCCTGGGCCGGGACCAACTATGACTACGAGCAGTACTTC,CAWAGTNYDYEQYF
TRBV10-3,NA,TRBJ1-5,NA,TGTGCCATCAGTGAGTCGATGGGGGGGAATCAGCCCCAGCATTTT,CAISESMGGNQPQHF
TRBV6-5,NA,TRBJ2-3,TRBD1,TGTGCCAGCAAGACACAGGGGGCTGCAGATACGCAGTATTTT,CASKTQGAADTQYF
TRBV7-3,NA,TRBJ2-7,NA,TGTGCCAGCAGCCTGGGGGCGTCCTACGAGCAGTACTTC,CASSLGASYEQYF
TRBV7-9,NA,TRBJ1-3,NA,TGTGCCAGCAGCCCCCCGGACAGCCGCGTGTACTCTGGAAACACCATATATTTT,CASSPPDSRVYSGNTIYF
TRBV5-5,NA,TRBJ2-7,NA,TGTGCCAGCAGCTCTGACGCGAAGTACGAGCAGTACTTC,CASSSDAKYEQYF
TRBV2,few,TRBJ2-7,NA,TGTGCCAGCATCCTGGACAGTCCTCCCTACGAGCAGTACTTC,CASILDSPPYEQYF
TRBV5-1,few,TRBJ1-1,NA,TGCGCCAGCAGCCAGGGAGGAGGCACTGAAGCTTTCTTT,CASSQGGGTEAFF
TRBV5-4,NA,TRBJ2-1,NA,TGTGCCAGCAGCTTGGAGGTCGAACGCAATGAGCAGTTCTTC,CASSLEVERNEQFF
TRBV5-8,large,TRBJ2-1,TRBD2,TGTGCCAGCAGCGATTTCGGGACTAGCGGGGTCAATGAGCAGTTCTTC,CASSDFGTSGVNEQFF
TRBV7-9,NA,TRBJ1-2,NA,TGTGCCAGCAGCTCAGGGTCCGCATTCTATGGCTACACCTTC,CASSSGSAFYGYTF
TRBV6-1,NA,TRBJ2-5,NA,TGTGCCAGCCGGGCATTGGGGGAGACCCAGTACTTC,CASRALGETQYF
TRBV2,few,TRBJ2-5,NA,TGTGCCAGCAGTACGGACAGCCAAGAGACCCAGTACTTC,CASSTDSQETQYF
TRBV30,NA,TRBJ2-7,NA,TGTGCCTGGAACAGGGATCAGTACGAGCAGTACTTC,CAWNRDQYEQYF